This note documents a single TCR beta chain sequence. The sample is drawn from a study of cytomegalovirus exposure and HLA in healthy donors. Produced via immunoSEQ multiplex PCR; TCRdb's table is partial and in-frame only. Seen here are roughly 150,000 clones, around 90% observed once, and the top ten hold about 2.7%. The ends lost 4 bases at V and 7 bases at J; junction bases unmatched: 7. Looked up from germline, CDR1 is SGHRS and CDR2 is YFSETQ. The CDR3 is 14 amino acids. The sample comprised PBMCs. The clonotype was recovered from a man between 18 and 29 years old in good health and CMV-seronegative. This rearrangement joins TRBV5-1 to TRBJ1-1, with 10 bases that match TRBD1. In nucleotides, the CDR3 is TGCGCCAGCAGCGATTTCGGGACAGGGGTTGAAGCTTTCTTT. Amino acid sequence: CASSDFGTGVEAFF.